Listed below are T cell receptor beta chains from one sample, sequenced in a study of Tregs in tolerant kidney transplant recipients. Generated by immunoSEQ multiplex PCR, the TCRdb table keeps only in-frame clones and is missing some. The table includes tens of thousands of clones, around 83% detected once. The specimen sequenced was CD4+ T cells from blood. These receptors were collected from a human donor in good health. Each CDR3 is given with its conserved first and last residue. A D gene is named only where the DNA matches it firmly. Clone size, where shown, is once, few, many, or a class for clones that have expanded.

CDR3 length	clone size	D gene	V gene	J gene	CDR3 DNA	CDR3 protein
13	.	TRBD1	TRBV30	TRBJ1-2	TGTGCCTCGATGGGGGACAGGGTCTATGGCTACACCTTC	CASMGDRVYGYTF
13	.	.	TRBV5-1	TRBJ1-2	TGCGCCAGCAGCTTGCCGGGAAACTATGGCTACACCTTC	CASSLPGNYGYTF
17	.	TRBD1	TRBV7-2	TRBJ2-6	TGTGCCAGCATACCGGGACAGGGAAGGGGTGGGGCCAACGTCCTGACTTTC	CASIPGQGRGGANVLTF
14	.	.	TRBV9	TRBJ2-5	TGTGCCAGCAGCGTAGCTACGCAGGGTGGGACCCAGTACTTC	CASSVATQGGTQYF
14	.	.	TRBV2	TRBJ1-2	TGTGCCAGCAGTCCGGACGGTAGGGTGGGTGGCTACACCTTC	CASSPDGRVGGYTF
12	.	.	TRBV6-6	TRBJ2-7	TGTGCCAGCAGCCTCCCCACGGGTGAGCAGTACTTC	CASSLPTGEQYF
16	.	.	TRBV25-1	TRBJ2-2	TGTGCCAGCAGGAGGGCCTGGGGGGCGGACACCGGGGAGCTGTTTTTT	CASRRAWGADTGELFF
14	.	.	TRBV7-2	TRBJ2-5	TGTGCCAGCAGGCCGGGCGTGGGCGGGGAGACCCAGTACTTC	CASRPGVGGETQYF
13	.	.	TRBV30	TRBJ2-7	TGTGCCTCCCAGGGGGCGGGAGTCTACGAGCAGTACTTC	CASQGAGVYEQYF
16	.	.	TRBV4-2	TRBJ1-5	TGTGCCAGCAGCCAAGGGGGGGCAAATAGCAATCAGCCCCAGCATTTT	CASSQGGANSNQPQHF
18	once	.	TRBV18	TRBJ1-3	TGTGCCAGCTCACCACTTCCCGGCGGGTCGTTCTCTGGAAACACCATATATTTT	CASSPLPGGSFSGNTIYF
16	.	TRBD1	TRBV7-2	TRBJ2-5	TGTGCCAGCAGCTCCCAGGGGACAGGGTGGGAAGAGACCCAGTACTTC	CASSSQGTGWEETQYF
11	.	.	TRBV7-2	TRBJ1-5	TGTGCCAGCAGCTTAGGTAGGGCCCAGCATTTT	CASSLGRAQHF
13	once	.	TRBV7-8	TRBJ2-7	TGTGCCAGCAGCTTCGGGTCTATCTACGAGCAGTACTTC	CASSFGSIYEQYF
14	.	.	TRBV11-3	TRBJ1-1	TGTGCCAGCAGCTTAACTGGAGGGTCGACTGAAGCTTTCTTT	CASSLTGGSTEAFF
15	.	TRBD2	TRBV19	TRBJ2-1	TGTGCCAGTAGCGCACTAGCGGGAGCTTACAATGAGCAGTTCTTC	CASSALAGAYNEQFF
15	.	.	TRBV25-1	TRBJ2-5	TGTGCCAGCAGTGATACTCGACGGTCTCAAGAGACCCAGTACTTC	CASSDTRRSQETQYF
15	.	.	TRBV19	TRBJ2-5	TGTGCCAGTAGTATGTACGCAGGATTACAAGAGACCCAGTACTTC	CASSMYAGLQETQYF
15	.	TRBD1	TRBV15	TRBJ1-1	TGTGCCACCAGCAGGGACACAGGGGGATGGACTGAAGCTTTCTTT	CATSRDTGGWTEAFF
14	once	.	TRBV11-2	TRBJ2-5	TGTGCCAGCAGCTCGACAAGATACCAAGAGACCCAGTACTTC	CASSSTRYQETQYF
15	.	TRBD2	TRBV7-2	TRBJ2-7	TGTGCCAGCAGCTTAAACCGCGGGGGGCTCTACGAGCAGTACTTC	CASSLNRGGLYEQYF
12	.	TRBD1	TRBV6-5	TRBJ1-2	TGTGCCAGCAGTAATCAGGGGGCAGGCTACACCTTC	CASSNQGAGYTF
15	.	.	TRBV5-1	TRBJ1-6	TGCGCCAGCAGCTTGGCCCTCGGTTTCAATTCACCCCTCCACTTT	CASSLALGFNSPLHF
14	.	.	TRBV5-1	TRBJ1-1	TGCGCCAGCAGCTTGGACGGGGTGGGAACTGAAGCTTTCTTT	CASSLDGVGTEAFF
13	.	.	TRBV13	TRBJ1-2	TGTGCCAGCAGTCCCGGGCCAAGCTATGGCTACACCTTC	CASSPGPSYGYTF
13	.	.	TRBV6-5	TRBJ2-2	TGTGCCAGTGGGGTGGGAGTGTCCGGGGAGCTGTTTTTT	CASGVGVSGELFF
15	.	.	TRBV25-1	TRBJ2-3	TGTGCCAGCAGTGAATCCGGCGGTTACACAGATACGCAGTATTTT	CASSESGGYTDTQYF
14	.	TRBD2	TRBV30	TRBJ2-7	TGTGCCTGGAGTGTACAGCGGGGATCCTACGAGCAGTACTTC	CAWSVQRGSYEQYF
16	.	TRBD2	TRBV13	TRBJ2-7	TGTGCCAGCAGCCGCCCATCTAGCGGGTTTAACTACGAGCAGTACTTC	CASSRPSSGFNYEQYF
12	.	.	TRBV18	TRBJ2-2	TGTGCCAGCTCACCACGGGCCGGGGAGCTGTTTTTT	CASSPRAGELFF
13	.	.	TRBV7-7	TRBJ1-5	TGTGCCAGCAGCACGGGAAGGGGACAGCCCCAGCATTTT	CASSTGRGQPQHF
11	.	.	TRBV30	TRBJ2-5	TGTGCCTGGAGGGCCGTAGAGACCCAGTACTTC	CAWRAVETQYF
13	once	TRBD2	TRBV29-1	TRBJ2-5	TGCAGCGTTGAGCGGGGGAAACAAGAGACCCAGTACTTC	CSVERGKQETQYF
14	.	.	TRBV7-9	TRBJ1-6	TGTGCCAGCAGCGCGAAGGGGCTAGGCTCACCCCTCCACTTT	CASSAKGLGSPLHF
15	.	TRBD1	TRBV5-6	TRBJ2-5	TGTGCCAGCACTCGGACAGGGGTGGGCCGGGAGACCCAGTACTTC	CASTRTGVGRETQYF
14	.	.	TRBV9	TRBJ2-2	TGTGCCAGCAGCTCCCTCGGAGGGGTTGGGGAGCTGTTTTTT	CASSSLGGVGELFF
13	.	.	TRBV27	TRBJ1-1	TGTGCCAGCAGTCTCCTGGGGGATTCTCCGGCTTTCTTT	CASSLLGDSPAFF
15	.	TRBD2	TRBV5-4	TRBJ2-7	TGTGCCAGCAGCCCCGCTAGCGGGAGGCTAGGCGAGCAGTACTTC	CASSPASGRLGEQYF
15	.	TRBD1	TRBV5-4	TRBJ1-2	TGTGCCAGCAGCTCCCAGGGGGGAACTTTCTATGGCTACACCTTC	CASSSQGGTFYGYTF
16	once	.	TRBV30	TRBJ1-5	TGTGCCTGGAGGAAATCAGGGGAGGGGAGCAATCAGCCCCAGCATTTT	CAWRKSGEGSNQPQHF
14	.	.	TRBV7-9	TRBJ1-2	TGTGCCAGCACCTCCCGATACGGGGCGGCTGGCTACACCTTC	CASTSRYGAAGYTF
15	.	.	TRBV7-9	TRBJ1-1	TGTGCCAGCAGCTCCCTGGGGGGTATTAGGACTGAAGCTTTCTTT	CASSSLGGIRTEAFF
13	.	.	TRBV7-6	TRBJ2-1	TGTGCCAGCAGCCCAATCTCAAGACATGAGCAGTTCTTC	CASSPISRHEQFF
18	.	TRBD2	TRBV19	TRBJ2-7	TGTGCCAGTAGTGTATCCGGGGTAGCGGGAGTGGTGAACTACGAGCAGTACTTC	CASSVSGVAGVVNYEQYF
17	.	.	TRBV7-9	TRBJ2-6	TGTGCCAGCAGCCTTATCACAGGGTGGGCTGGGGCCAACGTCCTGACTTTC	CASSLITGWAGANVLTF
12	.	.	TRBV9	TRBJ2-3	TGTGCCAGCAGCGTAGTGACAGATACGCAGTATTTT	CASSVVTDTQYF
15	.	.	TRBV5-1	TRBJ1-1	TGCGCCAGCAGCTTGGTTGCGGGTATCAACACTGAAGCTTTCTTT	CASSLVAGINTEAFF
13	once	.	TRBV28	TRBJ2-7	TGTGCCAGCAGTTTGGGGCCTGGGTGGGAGCAGTACTTC	CASSLGPGWEQYF
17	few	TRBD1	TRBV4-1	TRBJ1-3	TGCGCCACCCGACCCGGACAGGGTAGGGGCCCTGGAAACACCATATATTTT	CATRPGQGRGPGNTIYF
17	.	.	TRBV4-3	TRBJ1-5	TGCGCCAGCAGCCGCGAGATGACAATCACAGGATCATACCCCCAGCATTTT	CASSREMTITGSYPQHF
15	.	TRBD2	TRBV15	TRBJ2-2	TGTGCCACCAGCAATAGCGGGGGGAACACCGGGGAGCTGTTTTTT	CATSNSGGNTGELFF
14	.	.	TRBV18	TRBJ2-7	TGTGCCAGCTCACCACTCGGGCAGGGGGGAGAGCAGTACTTC	CASSPLGQGGEQYF
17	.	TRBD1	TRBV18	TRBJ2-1	TGTGCCAGCTCAAAAACGACAGGGGGCGACTCCTACAATGAGCAGTTCTTC	CASSKTTGGDSYNEQFF